The 7 T cell receptor beta chains below come from one sample, sequenced in a study of T cell repertoires in cytomegalovirus infection. MiXCR, run by TCRdb on the reads, gives a single entry per CDR3 protein. This sample yields some 390,000 distinct CDR3 sequences, of which 15% to 20% are seen a single time; about 10% belongs to the top ten. Sequencing used PBMCs. The receptors were sampled from a human donor in good health (CMV status not recorded). Some clones in this sample may be carry-over from other donors' samples.

This clonotype was recorded a few times. This chain uses TRBV7-9 with TRBJ2-1; 7 positions agree with TRBD1. The CDR3 consists of 14 residues. J gave up 2 bases and V 5 bases, and 3 bases lay outside the gene matches. Germline CDR1 SEHNR, CDR2 FQNEAQ (reference sequence). In DNA, the CDR3 is TGTGCCAGCAGCCCCACAGGGGCCTACAATGAGCAGTTCTTC. This sequence encodes CASSPTGAYNEQFF.

Only a few counts were recorded for this clonotype. The V call is TRBV28, the J call TRBJ1-6; 8 positions match TRBD1. The V gene's germline CDR1 is MDHEN and CDR2 SYDVKM. There are 13 residues in the CDR3. V gave up 8 bases and J gave up 7 bases; unmatched junction bases: 4. In DNA form, the CDR3 reads TGTGCCAGCCGGGACAGGATAAATTCACCCCTCCACTTT. It specifies CASRDRINSPLHF.

This clonotype came up a few times. The rearrangement links TRBV20-1 to TRBJ1-6; D remains unclear. The CDR3 runs to 13 residues. Trimming stripped 1 base from V and 8 bases from J, with 9 bases between. From germline, CDR1 is DFQATT and CDR2 SNEGSKA (reference sequence). In DNA form, the CDR3 reads TGCAGTGCTAGAGTTCCACATGATTCACCCCTCCACTTT. This codes for CSARVPHDSPLHF.

The rearrangement uses TRBV6-1 and TRBJ1-6; 7 bases match TRBD1. The length of the CDR3 is 15 residues. The V segment lost 6 bases and the J segment 5 bases; nucleotides outside the gene matches: 7. The V gene's germline CDR1 is MNHNS and CDR2 SASEGT. CDR3 DNA: TGTGCCAGCAGCCATCAGGGGGGTAATAATTCACCCCTCCACTTT. Protein product: CASSHQGGNNSPLHF.

V gene TRBV2 combines with J gene TRBJ2-7; D may be TRBD2 (6 bases). The CDR3 runs 12 residues. V was clipped by 4 bases and J by 5 bases, with 9 bases between them. CDR1 and CDR2 (germline): SNHLY, FYNNEI. The CDR3 DNA sequence: TGTGCCAGCAGTGTTTCGGGGGACGAGCAGTACTTC. Its translation is CASSVSGDEQYF.

This clonotype was picked up a small number of times. V is TRBV10-3 and J is TRBJ1-5; D is unclear. The length of the CDR3 is 13 residues. V lost 4 bases and J lost 4, with 8 bases in between. Per the germline V gene, CDR1 is ENHRY and CDR2 is SYGVKD. Written as DNA, the CDR3 is TGTGCCATCAGTGGGCAGTTAAATCAGCCCCAGCATTTT. Translating gives CAISGQLNQPQHF.

The chain combines TRBV11-2 with TRBJ2-1; D may be TRBD2 (6 bases). The germline CDR1 and CDR2 sequences are SGHAT and FQNNGV. The CDR3 totals 16 residues. The germline V and J ends were trimmed by 5 bases and 4 bases, with 18 bases remaining between them. DNA of the CDR3: TGTGCCAGCAGCCCAACGGGTAGCGGAGAATACAATGAGCAGTTCTTC. Translating gives CASSPTGSGEYNEQFF.